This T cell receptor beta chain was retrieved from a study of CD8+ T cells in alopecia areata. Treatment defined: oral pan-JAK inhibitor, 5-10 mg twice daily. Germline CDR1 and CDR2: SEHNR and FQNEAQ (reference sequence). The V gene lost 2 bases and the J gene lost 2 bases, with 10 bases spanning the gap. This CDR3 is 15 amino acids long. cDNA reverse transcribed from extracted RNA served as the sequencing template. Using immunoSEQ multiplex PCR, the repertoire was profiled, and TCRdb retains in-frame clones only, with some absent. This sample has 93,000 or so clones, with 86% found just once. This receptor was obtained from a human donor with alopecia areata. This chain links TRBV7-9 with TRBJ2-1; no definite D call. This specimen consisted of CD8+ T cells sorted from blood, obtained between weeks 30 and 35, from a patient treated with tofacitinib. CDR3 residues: CASSLSVAAYNEQFF. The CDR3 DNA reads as TGTGCCAGCAGCTTATCTGTGGCAGCCTACAATGAGCAGTTCTTC.